This T cell receptor (beta chain) was captured by sequencing in a study of T cells in localized non-small cell lung cancer. Study results and caveats: Multi-region tumor sequencing was not done, so intratumor heterogeneity could not be excluded. Detection in adjacent lung was observed for a median around 50 of the top 100 tumor clones. T cell clonality was highest in uninvolved adjacent lung, above tumor.

V was pared by 4 bases and J by 4 bases, with 9 bases of the junction left unmatched. In germline, CDR1 is LNHDA, CDR2 SQIVND (reference sequence). This CDR3 is 17 amino acids long. The protocol was immunoSEQ multiplex PCR, while the TCRdb copy is restricted to in-frame clones and leaves out a portion. The profile covers 30,000 to 40,000 clones, with over 65% appearing a single time and 33% taken by the ten largest. Comments on this clone: The antigen remains undetermined.

The origin of this receptor is a male donor aged 60 or older with stage II squamous cell lung carcinoma. This chain joins TRBV19 and TRBJ2-3; 12 bases align to TRBD2. Sequencing was performed on peripheral blood, taken before any cancer treatment. In nucleotides, the CDR3 is TGTGCCAGTAGTAACTCCCGGACTAGCGGGATAGCAGATACGCAGTATTTT. This encodes CASSNSRTSGIADTQYF.